Included here is one TCR beta chain sequence, with context. As yet, its antigen is unknown. Built from TCR beta cDNA, the libraries had unique molecular identifiers in them. TCRdb re-analysed the PCR reads in MiXCR, keeping a single row per CDR3 protein. In the table there are approximately 630,000 distinct CDR3 sequences, 59% of which are singletons. Germline lookup yields CDR1 DFQATT and CDR2 SNEGSKA (reference sequence). The CDR3 spans 13 residues. V lost 0 bases, J lost 2 bases, and 7 bases lay in between. This entry comes from a study of post-analysis software for immune sequencing data. Study findings and constraints: Five or six TRBV segments, TRBV5-6, TRBV5-1 and TRBV20-1 among them, were found more frequent in patients than controls. When compared against controls, multiple sclerosis patients showed significantly lower normalized Chao1 diversity.

This sequence originates from a girl aged 2 to 10 with multiple sclerosis. This sequence joins TRBV20-1 and TRBJ1-2; D not certain. Sequencing used blood. CDR3 sequence reads: CSAREGDNYGYTF. CDR3 nucleotide sequence: TGCAGTGCTAGAGAGGGAGACAACTATGGCTACACCTTC.